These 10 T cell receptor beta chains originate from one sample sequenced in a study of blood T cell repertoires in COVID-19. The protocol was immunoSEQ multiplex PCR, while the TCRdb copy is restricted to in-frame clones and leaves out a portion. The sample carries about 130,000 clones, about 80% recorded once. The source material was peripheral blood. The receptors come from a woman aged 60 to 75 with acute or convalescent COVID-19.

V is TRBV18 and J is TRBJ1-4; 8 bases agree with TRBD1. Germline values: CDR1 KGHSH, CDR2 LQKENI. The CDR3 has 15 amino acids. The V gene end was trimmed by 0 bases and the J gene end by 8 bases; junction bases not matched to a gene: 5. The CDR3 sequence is CASSPPGRGPEKLFF. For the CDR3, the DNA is TGTGCCAGCTCACCACCGGGCAGGGGGCCCGAAAAACTGTTTTTT.

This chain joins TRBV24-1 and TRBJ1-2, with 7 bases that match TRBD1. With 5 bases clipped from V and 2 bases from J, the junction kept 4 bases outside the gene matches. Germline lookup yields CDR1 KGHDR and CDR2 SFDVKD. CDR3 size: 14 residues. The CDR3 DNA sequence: TGTGCCACCAGTGGCCCGGGACAGAACTATGGCTACACCTTC. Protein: CATSGPGQNYGYTF.

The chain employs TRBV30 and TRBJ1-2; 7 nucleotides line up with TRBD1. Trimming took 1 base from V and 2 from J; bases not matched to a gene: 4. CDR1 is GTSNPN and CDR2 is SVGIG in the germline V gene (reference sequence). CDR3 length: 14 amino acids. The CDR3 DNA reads TGTGCCTGGAGTGCTACAGGGGTGAACTATGGCTACACCTTC. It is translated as CAWSATGVNYGYTF. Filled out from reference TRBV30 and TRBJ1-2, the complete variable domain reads SQTIHQWPATLVQPVGSPLSLECTVEGTSNPNLYWYRQAAGRGLQLLFYSVGIGQISSEVPQNLSASRPQDRQFILSSKKLLLSDSGFYLCAWSATGVNYGYTFGSGTRLTVV.

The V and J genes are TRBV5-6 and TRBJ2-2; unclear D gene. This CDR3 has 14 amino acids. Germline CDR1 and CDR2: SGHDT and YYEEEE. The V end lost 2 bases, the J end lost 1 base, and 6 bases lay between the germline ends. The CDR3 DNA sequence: TGTGCCAGCAGCTTCGTCAGGAACACCGGGGAGCTGTTTTTT. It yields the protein CASSFVRNTGELFF.

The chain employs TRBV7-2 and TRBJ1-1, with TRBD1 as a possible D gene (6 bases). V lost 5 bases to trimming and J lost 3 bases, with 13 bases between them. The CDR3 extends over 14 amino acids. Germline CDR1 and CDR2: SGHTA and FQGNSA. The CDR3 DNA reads TGTGCCAGCAGCCCAGGGGTAAGGTACACTGAAGCTTTCTTT. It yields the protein CASSPGVRYTEAFF.

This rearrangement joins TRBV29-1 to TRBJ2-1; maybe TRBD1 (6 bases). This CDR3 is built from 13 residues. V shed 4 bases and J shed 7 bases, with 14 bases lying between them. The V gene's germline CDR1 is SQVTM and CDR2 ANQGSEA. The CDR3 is CSVAHRVGNEQFF. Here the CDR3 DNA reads TGCAGCGTTGCGCACAGGGTCGGAAATGAGCAGTTCTTC.

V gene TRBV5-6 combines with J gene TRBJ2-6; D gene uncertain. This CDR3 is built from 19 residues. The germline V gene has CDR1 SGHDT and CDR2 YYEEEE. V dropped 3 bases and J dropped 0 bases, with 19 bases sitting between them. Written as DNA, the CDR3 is TGTGCCAGCAGCTCTCCCCGACTGGGTTTTGCCTCTGGGGCCAACGTCCTGACTTTC. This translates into CASSSPRLGFASGANVLTF. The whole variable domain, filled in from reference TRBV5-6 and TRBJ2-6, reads DAGVTQSPTHLIKTRGQQVTLRCSPKSGHDTVSWYQQALGQGPQFIFQYYEEEERQRGNFPDRFSGHQFPNYSSELNVNALLLGDSALYLCASSSPRLGFASGANVLTFGAGSRLTVL.

In DNA, the CDR3 is TGTGCCAGCAGCTTAGGCGGGACAGAGGCTAACTATGGCTACACCTTC. This encodes CASSLGGTEANYGYTF. This chain connects TRBV7-9 to TRBJ1-2; TRBD1 aligns across 7 bases. The germline V gene encodes CDR1 SEHNR and CDR2 FQNEAQ (reference sequence). After removal of 1 base from V and 0 bases from J, the junction contained 5 bases not matched to a gene. This CDR3 is 16 amino acids long.

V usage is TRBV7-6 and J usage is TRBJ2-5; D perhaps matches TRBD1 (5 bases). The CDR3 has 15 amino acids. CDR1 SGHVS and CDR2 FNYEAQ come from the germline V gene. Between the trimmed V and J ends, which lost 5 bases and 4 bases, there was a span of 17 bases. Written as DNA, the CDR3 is TGTGCCAGCAGCGGACAAGGATTCTCCCTAGAGACCCAGTACTTC. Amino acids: CASSGQGFSLETQYF. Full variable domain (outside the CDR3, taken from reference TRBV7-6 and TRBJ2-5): GAGVSQSPRYKVTKRGQDVALRCDPISGHVSLYWYRQALGQGPEFLTYFNYEAQQDKSGLPNDRFSAERPEGSISTLTIQRTEQRDSAMYRCASSGQGFSLETQYFGPGTRLLVL.

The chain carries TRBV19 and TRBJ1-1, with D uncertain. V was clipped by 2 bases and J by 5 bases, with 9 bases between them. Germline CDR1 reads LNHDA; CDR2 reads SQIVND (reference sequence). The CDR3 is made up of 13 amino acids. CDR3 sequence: CASSINSLTEAFF. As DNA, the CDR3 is TGTGCCAGTAGTATAAATTCGTTGACTGAAGCTTTCTTT.